This T cell receptor beta chain stems from a study of blood T cell repertoires in COVID-19. The table came from immunoSEQ multiplex PCR; TCRdb's copy has only in-frame clones and leaves some out. The sample holds some 110,000 clones; around four fifths are singletons and the top ten take approximately 0.77%. V was pared by 0 bases and J by 4 bases, with 10 bases between. This CDR3 contains 14 residues. CDR1 and CDR2 from the germline V gene are SGHNT and YYREEE (reference sequence). There are a few counts of this clone. The sample comprised peripheral blood. The J gene is TRBJ1-1, the V gene TRBV5-4, with a possible D match to TRBD1 (6 bases). The clonotype comes from a woman between 70 and 85 years old with acute or convalescent COVID-19. The CDR3 DNA follows: TGTGCCAGCAGCTTGGACAGGGCGGCCACTGAAGCTTTCTTT. This sequence encodes CASSLDRAATEAFF.